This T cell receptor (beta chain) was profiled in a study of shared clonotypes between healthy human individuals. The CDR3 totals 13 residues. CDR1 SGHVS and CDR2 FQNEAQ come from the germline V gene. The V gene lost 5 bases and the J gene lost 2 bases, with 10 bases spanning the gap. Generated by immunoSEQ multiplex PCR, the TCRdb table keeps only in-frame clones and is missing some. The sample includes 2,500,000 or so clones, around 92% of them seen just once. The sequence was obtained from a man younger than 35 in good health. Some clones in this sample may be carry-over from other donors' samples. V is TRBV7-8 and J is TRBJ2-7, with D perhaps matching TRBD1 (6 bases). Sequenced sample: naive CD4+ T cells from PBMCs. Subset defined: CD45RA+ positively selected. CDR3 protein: CASSPTGTYEQYF. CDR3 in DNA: TGTGCCAGCAGCCCTACAGGGACCTACGAGCAGTACTTC.